A single sample is the source of the 30 T cell receptor beta chains below, sequenced in a study of T cell responses to AZD1222 COVID-19 vaccine. Sequencing was performed with immunoSEQ multiplex PCR; in TCRdb, only in-frame clones are kept and a portion is missing. The repertoire includes some 150,000 clones, just over 85% of them detected once, and about 4.8% sits in the top ten. The material was peripheral blood, obtained 28 days after the second AZD1222 dose. The source of these receptors is an adult who received the AZD1222 COVID-19 vaccine.

The rearrangement joins TRBV9 to TRBJ1-2; 7 nucleotides agree with TRBD1. This CDR3 has 15 residues. V was clipped by 3 bases and J by 4 bases; unmatched bases: 9. Germline V gives CDR1 SGDLS, CDR2 YYNGEE. The CDR3 region is CASSGLEQGSYGYTF. For the CDR3, the DNA is TGTGCCAGCAGCGGTCTTGAACAGGGGAGCTATGGCTACACCTTC.

Worth noting for this clone: This likely comes from a read error, as the CDR3 has no conserved phenylalanine or tryptophan at its end. The DNA is omitted, as the CDR3 cannot be located on it reliably, and the CDR3 follows TCRdb's listing. V gene TRBV14 combines with J gene TRBJ2-7. Germline values: CDR1 SGHDN, CDR2 FVKESK. Ends included, the CDR3 has 11 residues. CDR3: CASSQDGDPRL.

The gene calls are TRBV30 and TRBJ1-5; perhaps TRBD1 as D (5 bases). CDR3 length: 13 residues. V lost 5 bases to trimming and J lost 8 bases, with 16 bases between them. Germline loops: CDR1 GTSNPN, CDR2 SVGIG (reference sequence). Here the CDR3 DNA reads TGTGCCTGGGGACCGGGGGGTTTTGAGCCCCAGCATTTT. It is translated as CAWGPGGFEPQHF.

The chain is built from TRBV6-1 and TRBJ2-5; TRBD1 agrees at 8 bases. Trimming cost V 3 bases and J 4 bases; bases outside gene matches: 7. CDR1 and CDR2 from the germline V gene are MNHNS and SASEGT. The CDR3 sequence is 15 residues long. This CDR3 is CASSDRQGARETQYF. DNA for the CDR3: TGTGCCAGCAGTGACCGCCAGGGGGCACGAGAGACCCAGTACTTC.

The chain uses TRBV25-1 and TRBJ1-2, with TRBD1 matching 10 bases. The V gene end was trimmed by 8 bases and the J gene end by 4 bases; junction bases not matched to a gene: 10. This CDR3 comprises 15 residues. CDR1 and CDR2 from the germline V gene are MGHDK and SYGVNS. In DNA, the CDR3 is TGTGCCAGCGAACCGGGACAGGGGTACCCCTATGGCTACACCTTC. Protein sequence: CASEPGQGYPYGYTF.

The V call is TRBV12-3 or TRBV12-4, the J call TRBJ1-5, with D unresolved. The CDR3 runs to 13 residues. V dropped 3 bases and J dropped 7 bases, with 10 bases sitting between them. CDR3 sequence: CASSFEGRQPQHF. For the CDR3, the DNA is TGTGCCAGCAGTTTTGAGGGAAGACAGCCCCAGCATTTT.

V usage is TRBV19 and J usage is TRBJ2-3; 11 nucleotides line up with TRBD2. V was clipped by 0 bases and J by 7 bases; unmatched bases: 9. Germline CDR1 and CDR2: LNHDA and SQIVND (reference sequence). The CDR3 length is 17 residues. The CDR3 coding sequence is TGTGCCAGTAGTATAGATCTAGGTAGCGGGAGGGCTAATACGCAGTATTTT. Residues: CASSIDLGSGRANTQYF.

The gene calls are TRBV18 and TRBJ2-1; D gene unclear. The germline V gene encodes CDR1 KGHSH and CDR2 LQKENI. The CDR3 loop spans 11 amino acids. V gave up 1 base and J gave up 10 bases, with 5 bases separating them. The CDR3 spells CASSPLGEQFF. The CDR3 nucleotides read TGTGCCAGCTCACCACTGGGGGAGCAGTTCTTC.

The V gene is TRBV20-1, the J gene TRBJ1-2; 8 nucleotides match TRBD1. With V trimmed by 6 bases and J by 7 bases, 4 bases remained unmatched. The CDR3 extends over 11 amino acids. Germline loops: CDR1 DFQATT, CDR2 SNEGSKA (reference sequence). CDR3 loop: CSAPRGPGYTF. DNA of the CDR3: TGCAGTGCGCCCAGGGGGCCTGGCTACACCTTC.

V and J are TRBV19 and TRBJ2-1; 13 bases fit TRBD2. The V gene end was trimmed by 5 bases and the J gene end by 0 bases; junction bases not matched to a gene: 7. The CDR3 runs 18 residues. From germline, CDR1 is LNHDA and CDR2 SQIVND (reference sequence). The CDR3 DNA reads TGTGCCAGTAGTTCCTGGACTAGCGGGAGTCCCTCCTACAATGAGCAGTTCTTC. Residues: CASSSWTSGSPSYNEQFF.

This clone has just one count. The J gene is TRBJ1-4, the V gene TRBV18, with a possible D match to TRBD1 (6 bases). V lost 5 bases and J 5 bases, leaving 12 bases between the germline ends. This CDR3 has 14 amino acids. The germline CDR1 and CDR2 sequences are KGHSH and LQKENI. The CDR3 region is CASSGDRRNEKLFF. In DNA form, the CDR3 reads TGTGCCAGCTCAGGCGACAGGAGGAATGAAAAACTGTTTTTT.

The chain recombines TRBV3-1 (or the pseudogene TRBV3-2) with TRBJ2-1, with 9 bases fitting TRBD2. Per the germline V gene, CDR1 is LGHDT and CDR2 is YNNKEL (reference sequence). The CDR3 runs 18 residues. The junction had 17 bases not matched to a gene; V was cut back by 3 bases and J by 8 bases. CDR3 in DNA: TGTGCCAGCAGCCATCCCCGGACTGGCAGATTAGCGGGGGATGAGCAGTTCTTC. This encodes CASSHPRTGRLAGDEQFF.

This rearrangement joins TRBV4-2 to TRBJ2-3; D remains ambiguous. In germline, CDR1 is LGHNA, CDR2 YNFKEQ. V was cut by 0 bases and J by 2 bases, with 12 bases left in between. This CDR3 comprises 16 residues. The CDR3 DNA sequence: TGTGCCAGCAGCCAAGATCGGCGAAGGTTCACAGATACGCAGTATTTT. As protein: CASSQDRRRFTDTQYF.

This sequence joins TRBV28 and TRBJ1-5; D might be TRBD1 (5 bases). Trimming took 3 bases from V and 2 from J, leaving 11 bases between them. CDR3 length equals 15 residues. Germline V gene data show CDR1 as MDHEN and CDR2 as SYDVKM. The CDR3 DNA is TGTGCCAGCAGTTTGGGGGGGGGTGGCAATCAGCCCCAGCATTTT. Its protein product is CASSLGGGGNQPQHF.

With respect to this clone: This sample also contains other DNA sequences that code for the same CDR3. The chain carries TRBV15 and TRBJ1-1; D ambiguous. Per germline, CDR1 LNHNV and CDR2 YYDKDF (reference sequence). This CDR3 region has 13 residues. The V and J ends lost 1 base and 1 base respectively, with 4 bases between them. The CDR3 DNA sequence: TGTGCCACCAGCAGAGGTCAGAACACTGAAGCTTTCTTT. Translation: CATSRGQNTEAFF.

The gene calls are TRBV7-2 and TRBJ2-7, with D possibly matching TRBD2 (6 bases). The V end was cut by 6 bases, the J end by 2 bases, with 11 bases between. CDR3 length: 13 amino acids. Germline CDR1 is SGHTA and CDR2 is FQGNSA. This chain's CDR3 is CASSSPGAYEQYF. The CDR3 DNA follows: TGTGCCAGCAGTTCCCCGGGGGCCTACGAGCAGTACTTC.

This clone was picked up one time. V usage is TRBV4-1 and J usage is TRBJ2-3; 8 nucleotides agree with TRBD2. This CDR3 comprises 16 residues. V was pared by 4 bases and J by 7 bases, with 13 bases of the junction left unmatched. In germline, CDR1 is MGHRA, CDR2 YSYEKL. The CDR3 DNA reads as TGCGCCAGCAGCCTACCACCTAGCGGGCAAGTGTATACGCAGTATTTT. It yields the protein CASSLPPSGQVYTQYF.

The chain employs TRBV10-2 and TRBJ1-5; D perhaps matches TRBD1 (5 bases). Trimming cost V 4 bases and J 5 bases, with 12 bases left between them. The CDR3 is made up of 14 amino acids. Germline CDR1 is WSHSY and CDR2 is SAAADI. The CDR3 nucleotides are TGCGCCAGCAGTGCGGGGGTGGATGATCAGCCCCAGCATTTT. As protein: CASSAGVDDQPQHF.

The chain has TRBV27 and TRBJ1-6, with D unresolved. The V gene's germline CDR1 is MNHEY and CDR2 SMNVEV (reference sequence). CDR3 length equals 12 residues. Trimming removed 3 bases from V and 6 bases from J, with 3 bases in between. The CDR3 spells CASSFINSPLHF. The DNA of the CDR3 is TGTGCCAGCAGTTTTATTAATTCACCCCTCCACTTT.

The V and J genes are TRBV2 and TRBJ2-7, with 11 bases that match TRBD2. This CDR3 is built from 15 residues. After removal of 6 bases from V and 2 bases from J, the junction contained 6 bases not matched to a gene. Germline lookup yields CDR1 SNHLY and CDR2 FYNNEI. CDR3 region: CASSRGLAETYEQYF. For the CDR3, the DNA is TGTGCCAGCAGCCGGGGACTAGCGGAAACCTACGAGCAGTACTTC. Full variable domain (missing parts from reference TRBV2 and TRBJ2-7): EPEVTQTPSHQVTQMGQEVILRCVPISNHLYFYWYRQILGQKVEFLVSFYNNEISEKSEIFDDQFSVERPDGSNFTLKIRSTKLEDSAMYFCASSRGLAETYEQYFGPGTRLTVT.

This clone was detected once. For the CDR3, the DNA is TGTGCCACAGGGGTTGGGGGAAATCAGCCCCAGCATTTT. Translating it yields CATGVGGNQPQHF. The chain couples TRBV2 to TRBJ1-5; possibly TRBD1 for D (6 bases). CDR3 length: 13 amino acids. Per germline, CDR1 SNHLY and CDR2 FYNNEI. V lost 10 bases to trimming and J lost 4 bases, with 14 bases between them.

This clone was observed a few times. The CDR3 sequence: CASSASRPYQETQYF. DNA of the CDR3: TGTGCCAGCAGTGCCTCTCGGCCCTACCAAGAGACCCAGTACTTC. V is TRBV2 and J is TRBJ2-5, with no clear D. Trimming cost V 4 bases and J 0 bases, with 12 bases left between them. From germline, CDR1 is SNHLY and CDR2 FYNNEI. This CDR3 contains 15 residues.

This clone appeared a few times. This rearrangement joins TRBV4-1 to TRBJ2-7; 14 bases are a match to TRBD2. The length of the CDR3 is 18 residues. Per germline, CDR1 MGHRA and CDR2 YSYEKL. V dropped 4 bases and J dropped 1; count of bases not matched to a gene: 9. CDR3 sequence reads: CASSLGTSGGTSSYEQYF. In DNA form, the CDR3 reads TGCGCCAGCAGCCTCGGGACTAGCGGGGGCACTTCTTCCTACGAGCAGTACTTC.

This sequence joins TRBV15 and TRBJ1-1; D is unclear. CDR1 is LNHNV and CDR2 is YYDKDF in the germline V gene (reference sequence). This CDR3 has 13 amino acids. V shed 0 bases and J shed 6 bases, with 8 bases lying between them. This CDR3 is CATSRDRAAEAFF. CDR3 coding DNA: TGTGCCACCAGCAGAGATAGGGCCGCTGAAGCTTTCTTT.

This clone was observed a handful of times. J is TRBJ2-7 and V is TRBV7-9; D is unclear. The CDR3 extends over 15 amino acids. Trimming shortened V by 3 bases and J by 0 bases, and 12 bases separated the two germline ends. The V gene's germline CDR1 is SEHNR and CDR2 FQNEAQ (reference sequence). Here the CDR3 DNA reads TGTGCCAGCAGCTTCGGCGGATCGAGCTCCTACGAGCAGTACTTC. It translates to CASSFGGSSSYEQYF.

This chain uses TRBV19 with TRBJ1-5; the D is unclear. The V end lost 3 bases, the J end lost 7 bases, and 7 bases lay between the germline ends. Germline-derived CDR1 and CDR2 are LNHDA and SQIVND (reference sequence). The length of the CDR3 is 12 residues. CDR3 residues: CASSIQRQPQHF. The CDR3 DNA is TGTGCCAGTAGTATTCAACGGCAGCCCCAGCATTTT.

The V gene is TRBV4-2, the J gene TRBJ1-3; D remains ambiguous. The CDR3 sequence is 15 residues long. The germline gives CDR1 LGHNA, CDR2 YNFKEQ. V was trimmed by 0 bases and J by 6 bases, leaving 12 bases between them. Here the CDR3 DNA reads TGTGCCAGCAGCCAAGAATCGGCAGCAGAAAACACCATATATTTT. Residues: CASSQESAAENTIYF.

The chain carries TRBV7-9 and TRBJ1-1; D is possibly TRBD1 (5 bases). The germline CDR1 and CDR2 sequences are SEHNR and FQNEAQ (reference sequence). The V and J ends lost 2 bases and 7 bases respectively, with 17 bases between them. This CDR3 is built from 15 residues. The CDR3 DNA follows: TGTGCCAGCAGCTTACCCATCACAGGAGGCCTTGAAGCTTTCTTT. As protein: CASSLPITGGLEAFF. The variable domain in full, completed from reference TRBV7-9 and TRBJ1-1, reads DTGVSQNPRHKITKRGQNVTFRCDPISEHNRLYWYRQTLGQGPEFLTYFQNEAQLEKSRLLSDRFSAERPKGSFSTLEIQRTEQGDSAMYLCASSLPITGGLEAFFGQGTRLTVV.

This clone has just a few counts. The J gene is TRBJ1-2, the V gene TRBV9, with 7 bases aligning to TRBD1. Germline CDR1 SGDLS, CDR2 YYNGEE. The CDR3 covers 16 residues. After removal of 3 bases from V and 0 bases from J, the junction contained 8 bases not matched to a gene. The CDR3 DNA is TGTGCCAGCAGCGCACAGGGACAGAGTACTAACTATGGCTACACCTTC. Its protein is CASSAQGQSTNYGYTF. Full variable domain (outside the CDR3, taken from reference TRBV9 and TRBJ1-2): DSGVTQTPKHLITATGQRVTLRCSPRSGDLSVYWYQQSLDQGLQFLIQYYNGEERAKGNILERFSAQQFPDLHSELNLSSLELGDSALYFCASSAQGQSTNYGYTFGSGTRLTVV.

This clone is a singleton in its sample. The chain is built from TRBV18 and TRBJ1-6; no clear D gene. The germline V and J ends were trimmed by 1 base and 7 bases, with 11 bases remaining between them. Germline V gives CDR1 KGHSH, CDR2 LQKENI. This CDR3 comprises 15 residues. The CDR3 sequence: CASSPLSDPNSPLHF. In nucleotides, the CDR3 is TGTGCCAGCTCACCACTCTCAGACCCAAATTCACCCCTCCACTTT.